Below are 31 T cell receptor beta chains sequenced from a single sample in a study of blood T cell repertoires in COVID-19. Using immunoSEQ multiplex PCR, the repertoire was profiled, and TCRdb retains in-frame clones only, with some absent. The data contain 150,000 to 200,000 clones, around 77% of them singletons. Sequencing was performed on peripheral blood. These receptors came from a man aged 70-80 years with active or convalescent COVID-19.

The V and J genes are TRBV7-6 and TRBJ1-2; no clear D. Trimming took 1 base from V and 7 from J, leaving 10 bases between them. Germline CDR1 reads SGHVS; CDR2 reads FNYEAQ. The CDR3 loop spans 13 amino acids. The DNA for the CDR3 is TGTGCCAGCAGCTTAGGATTCTCCGGTGGCTACACCTTC. Amino acid sequence: CASSLGFSGGYTF.

The chain employs TRBV30 and TRBJ2-7; TRBD2 is a possible D gene (5 bases). The V end lost 4 bases, the J end lost 6 bases, and 16 bases lay between the germline ends. Germline lookup yields CDR1 GTSNPN and CDR2 SVGIG (reference sequence). CDR3 size: 13 residues. The CDR3 bases are TGTGCCTGGACTAAGGCAATTCGGGGCGAGCAGTACTTC. Protein: CAWTKAIRGEQYF.

The chain recombines TRBV5-4 with TRBJ2-6, with 8 nucleotides matching TRBD1. CDR3 length: 17 residues. Germline loops: CDR1 SGHNT, CDR2 YYREEE (reference sequence). The J segment lost 0 bases and the V segment lost 4 bases, leaving 6 bases of the junction unmatched. Here the CDR3 DNA reads TGTGCCAGCAGCCGACAGGGGATAGTCTCTGGGGCCAACGTCCTGACTTTC. This translates into CASSRQGIVSGANVLTF.

J is TRBJ1-6 and V is TRBV10-1, with TRBD1 matching over 7 bases. The CDR3 runs to 14 residues. CDR1 and CDR2 from the germline V gene are WNHNN and SYGVQD (reference sequence). V lost 4 bases and J lost 7; bases outside the gene matches: 4. CDR3 in amino acids: CASSGDSGNSPLHF. The CDR3 DNA follows: TGCGCCAGCAGTGGGGACAGCGGAAATTCACCCCTCCACTTT.

This chain links TRBV9 with TRBJ2-1, with 8 bases fitting TRBD2. Germline CDR1 is SGDLS and CDR2 is YYNGEE. The CDR3 length is 16 residues. V shed 0 bases, J shed 2 bases, and the junction held 4 bases outside the gene matches. CDR3 nucleotide sequence: TGTGCCAGCAGCGTAGGCGGACTAGCTACCTACAATGAGCAGTTCTTC. The encoded protein is CASSVGGLATYNEQFF.

The chain uses TRBV30 and TRBJ1-4, with TRBD1 identical over 7 bases. Germline V gene sequence: CDR1 GTSNPN, CDR2 SVGIG (reference sequence). The V gene end was trimmed by 2 bases and the J gene end by 10 bases; junction bases not matched to a gene: 10. The CDR3 is made up of 14 amino acids. CDR3 amino acids: CAWSSQGRFGKLFF. As DNA, the CDR3 is TGTGCCTGGAGTTCACAGGGGCGTTTTGGAAAACTGTTTTTT. Full variable domain (rest looked up from reference TRBV30 and TRBJ1-4): SQTIHQWPATLVQPVGSPLSLECTVEGTSNPNLYWYRQAAGRGLQLLFYSVGIGQISSEVPQNLSASRPQDRQFILSSKKLLLSDSGFYLCAWSSQGRFGKLFFGSGTQLSVL.

This chain connects TRBV10-3 to TRBJ2-2, with a tentative D call TRBD1 (5 bases). Germline CDR1 ENHRY, CDR2 SYGVKD. The CDR3 runs 11 residues. The CDR3 here is CGTSNTGELFF. In DNA form, the CDR3 reads TGTGGGACATCGAACACCGGGGAGCTGTTTTTT.

This clone has just a few counts. This sequence joins TRBV6-5 and TRBJ1-2; D is ambiguous. Looked up from germline, CDR1 is MNHEY and CDR2 is SVGAGI. CDR3 length: 15 amino acids. V was clipped by 0 bases and J by 5 bases, with 13 bases between them. The CDR3 here is CASSYSNTPEYGYTF. As DNA, the CDR3 is TGTGCCAGCAGTTACTCGAATACCCCTGAGTATGGCTACACCTTC.

This clone was detected once. The CDR3 nucleotides are TGCGCCAGCACCCCTACAGGGGGTCAAGGGGGAGCTTTCTTT. This gives the protein CASTPTGGQGGAFF. This sequence joins TRBV5-1 and TRBJ1-1; 8 positions agree with TRBD1. V shed 6 bases and J 10 bases; nucleotides not matched to a gene: 14. This CDR3 contains 14 residues. Germline assignment: CDR1 SGHRS and CDR2 YFSETQ.

The chain couples TRBV7-6 to TRBJ2-3; D not certain. This CDR3 contains 13 residues. The V gene lost 1 base and the J gene lost 5 bases, with 7 bases spanning the gap. Germline assignment: CDR1 SGHVS and CDR2 FNYEAQ. In DNA, the CDR3 is TGTGCCAGCAGCTTAGTAAGACAAGATACGCAGTATTTT. The encoded protein is CASSLVRQDTQYF.

The genes are TRBV19 and TRBJ1-5; D is perhaps TRBD1 (5 bases). The CDR3 is 15 amino acids. Looked up from germline, CDR1 is LNHDA and CDR2 is SQIVND (reference sequence). V lost 2 bases, J lost 3 bases, and 11 bases lay in between. The DNA for the CDR3 is TGTGCCAGTAGTATAAGGGCAGGGCCCAATCAGCCCCAGCATTTT. It is translated as CASSIRAGPNQPQHF.

The J gene is TRBJ2-5, the V gene TRBV6-5; 12 bases map to TRBD1. There are 14 residues in the CDR3. Trimming cost V 9 bases and J 5 bases; bases outside gene matches: 7. CDR1 and CDR2 (germline): MNHEY, SVGAGI. CDR3: CASIGTGGFETQYF. In DNA, the CDR3 is TGTGCCAGTATCGGGACAGGGGGCTTTGAGACCCAGTACTTC.

The chain carries TRBV10-3 and TRBJ1-5; possibly TRBD1 for D (5 bases). The CDR3 is 15 residues long. The germline V gene encodes CDR1 ENHRY and CDR2 SYGVKD. V was trimmed by 6 bases and J by 2 bases, leaving 14 bases between them. CDR3 DNA sequence: TGTGCCATCAGCGGTGGGCAGGGCGGCAATCAGCCCCAGCATTTT. It is translated as CAISGGQGGNQPQHF.

This clone occurred a few times. V and J are TRBV14 and TRBJ1-4; D not resolved. Per the germline V gene, CDR1 is SGHDN and CDR2 is FVKESK. Trimming shortened V by 4 bases and J by 4 bases, and 7 bases separated the two germline ends. This CDR3 contains 13 residues. CDR3 nucleotide sequence: TGTGCCAGCAGCCGAGGGCGTAATGAAAAACTGTTTTTT. It is translated as CASSRGRNEKLFF. The variable domain in full, completed from reference TRBV14 and TRBJ1-4, reads EAGVTQFPSHSVIEKGQTVTLRCDPISGHDNLYWYRRVMGKEIKFLLHFVKESKQDESGMPNNRFLAERTGGTYSTLKVQPAELEDSGVYFCASSRGRNEKLFFGSGTQLSVL.

The count of this clone is one. A read error may account for a junction end that differs from germline. The genes are TRBV7-7 and TRBJ2-3, with a possible D match to TRBD2 (7 bases). The CDR3 runs 14 residues. Germline V CDR1 and CDR2: SSHAT, FNYEAQ (reference sequence). The CDR3 protein is CASSVGGLSDTQYF. CDR3 sequence (DNA): TGTGCTAGCAGTGTCGGGGGGCTCTCAGATACGCAGTATTTT.

Turning to this clone: The same CDR3 can be traced to other DNA sequences in this sample. The chain uses TRBV3-1 (or the pseudogene TRBV3-2) and TRBJ1-5; D remains unclear. V gave up 1 base and J gave up 1 base, with 8 bases separating them. CDR1 is LGHDT, CDR2 YNNKEL, per germline (reference sequence). The CDR3 is made up of 15 amino acids. CDR3: CASSQGPGSNQPQHF. The CDR3 DNA sequence: TGTGCCAGCAGCCAAGGGCCCGGGAGCAATCAGCCCCAGCATTTT.

This clone came up a few times. The chain carries TRBV5-6 and TRBJ1-2; 9 bases map to TRBD1. The CDR3 is 17 amino acids. V lost 4 bases to trimming and J lost 0 bases; unmatched junction nucleotides: 10. Germline V CDR1 and CDR2: SGHDT, YYEEEE. CDR3 amino acids: CASSRAFGTGSNYGYTF. The CDR3 DNA is TGTGCCAGCAGCCGGGCGTTCGGGACAGGGTCTAACTATGGCTACACCTTC.

The rearrangement uses TRBV30 and TRBJ1-5; 9 positions match TRBD1. CDR1 GTSNPN and CDR2 SVGIG come from the germline V gene (reference sequence). V shed 7 bases and J 4 bases; nucleotides not matched to a gene: 2. There are 12 residues in the CDR3. CDR3 region: CAFGQGNQPQHF. CDR3 sequence (DNA): TGTGCCTTCGGACAGGGGAATCAGCCCCAGCATTTT.

In this sample, this clone turned up once. The chain carries TRBV6-5 and TRBJ1-1; a weak D match, TRBD1 (5 bases). With 2 bases removed from V and 4 bases from J, the gap between germline ends came to 8 bases. Germline loops: CDR1 MNHEY, CDR2 SVGAGI. The CDR3 is 13 amino acids. The CDR3 reads CASSYGRVTEAFF. The CDR3 DNA sequence: TGTGCCAGCAGTTACGGCAGGGTCACTGAAGCTTTCTTT.

The rearrangement uses TRBV3-1 (or the pseudogene TRBV3-2) and TRBJ2-3, with 13 bases matching TRBD2. Trimming removed 5 bases from V and 1 base from J; junction bases left unmatched: 3. The CDR3 spans 16 residues. Germline V CDR1 and CDR2: LGHDT, YNNKEL (reference sequence). The CDR3 spells CASSVGTSGGTDTQYF. The DNA of the CDR3 is TGTGCCAGCAGCGTCGGGACTAGCGGGGGCACAGATACGCAGTATTTT.

This rearrangement joins TRBV24-1 to TRBJ2-1; TRBD1 matches 7 bases. The germline V gene encodes CDR1 KGHDR and CDR2 SFDVKD. The trim removed 5 bases at V and 3 bases at J, leaving 6 bases unmatched. The CDR3 sequence is 15 residues long. For the CDR3, the DNA is TGTGCCACCAGTGGGGGGACAGATAGCTACAATGAGCAGTTCTTC. This sequence encodes CATSGGTDSYNEQFF.

This rearrangement joins TRBV7-2 to TRBJ2-4; 7 bases fit TRBD1. The J segment lost 7 bases and the V segment lost 5 bases, leaving 8 bases of the junction unmatched. This CDR3 spans 14 amino acids. The germline V gene has CDR1 SGHTA and CDR2 FQGNSA. Here the CDR3 DNA reads TGTGCCAGCAGCGTCAGGGGGAATGGGAACATTCAGTACTTC. Encoded protein: CASSVRGNGNIQYF.

The chain joins TRBV9 to TRBJ2-2; a weak D match, TRBD1 (5 bases). Germline CDR1 reads SGDLS; CDR2 reads YYNGEE. The CDR3 length is 15 residues. Trimming cost V 2 bases and J 0 bases, with 8 bases left between them. CDR3 nucleotides: TGTGCCAGCAGCGTGACAGAACCGAACACCGGGGAGCTGTTTTTT. Residues: CASSVTEPNTGELFF.

The V gene is TRBV2, the J gene TRBJ1-4; 7 nucleotides match TRBD1. With V trimmed by 4 bases and J by 0 bases, 2 bases remained unmatched. Germline V gene data show CDR1 as SNHLY and CDR2 as FYNNEI. This CDR3 is 15 amino acids long. CDR3 sequence reads: CASSVQGPTNEKLFF. CDR3 coding DNA: TGTGCCAGCAGTGTACAGGGGCCAACTAATGAAAAACTGTTTTTT.

This clone has a handful of counts. The rearrangement links TRBV11-2 to TRBJ1-1; D is possibly TRBD1 (6 bases). The CDR3 has 14 residues. The germline V gene encodes CDR1 SGHAT and CDR2 FQNNGV. The V end was cut by 2 bases, the J end by 3 bases, with 10 bases between. CDR3: CASSLSQGYTEAFF. CDR3 bases: TGTGCCAGCAGCTTAAGTCAGGGGTACACTGAAGCTTTCTTT.

The DNA of the CDR3 is TGTGCCAGCTCACCCCTGGAGAACTCTGGAAACACCATATATTTT. Its translation is CASSPLENSGNTIYF. This chain connects TRBV18 to TRBJ1-3; D gene uncertain. This CDR3 spans 15 amino acids. Trimming removed 3 bases from V and 0 bases from J, with 9 bases in between. Germline V lookup: CDR1 KGHSH, CDR2 LQKENI.

This chain connects TRBV6-2 or TRBV6-3 to TRBJ2-7, with 9 bases aligning to TRBD1. Germline-derived CDR1 and CDR2 are MNHEY and SVGEGT. The junction had 8 bases not matched to a gene; V was cut back by 5 bases and J by 3 bases. The CDR3 length is 15 residues. Here the CDR3 DNA reads TGTGCCAGCAGTAAATTTAGGACAGGGGACTACGAGCAGTACTTC. Translation: CASSKFRTGDYEQYF.

The chain couples TRBV11-2 to TRBJ1-5; D gene uncertain. Germline CDR1 SGHAT, CDR2 FQNNGV. V was cut by 0 bases and J by 5 bases, with 5 bases left in between. The length of the CDR3 is 13 residues. The DNA for the CDR3 is TGTGCCAGCAGCTTAGAGGGAGATCAGCCCCAGCATTTT. Protein: CASSLEGDQPQHF.

This chain uses TRBV5-1 with TRBJ1-3; D remains ambiguous. Germline V gene sequence: CDR1 SGHRS, CDR2 YFSETQ. The CDR3 is made up of 14 amino acids. V lost 3 bases and J 4 bases, leaving 11 bases between the germline ends. The CDR3 loop reads CASSYPREGNTIYF. The DNA for the CDR3 is TGCGCCAGCAGCTATCCGCGGGAGGGAAACACCATATATTTT.

This chain links TRBV7-9 with TRBJ1-1; a possible D gene is TRBD1 (6 bases). The CDR3 has 14 amino acids. Germline CDR1 reads SEHNR; CDR2 reads FQNEAQ (reference sequence). Trimming cost V 9 bases and J 1 base, with 15 bases left between them. CDR3 in DNA: TGTGCCAGTGAACCTGAAGGGGGGAACACTGAAGCTTTCTTT. The encoded protein is CASEPEGGNTEAFF.

J is TRBJ1-2 and V is TRBV5-6; D might be TRBD1 (5 bases). V shed 1 base and J shed 10 bases, with 8 bases lying between them. The CDR3 length is 11 residues. CDR1 is SGHDT, CDR2 YYEEEE, per germline. For the CDR3, the DNA is TGTGCCAGCAGCTTGCAGGGTGCCTACACCTTC. The encoded protein is CASSLQGAYTF.